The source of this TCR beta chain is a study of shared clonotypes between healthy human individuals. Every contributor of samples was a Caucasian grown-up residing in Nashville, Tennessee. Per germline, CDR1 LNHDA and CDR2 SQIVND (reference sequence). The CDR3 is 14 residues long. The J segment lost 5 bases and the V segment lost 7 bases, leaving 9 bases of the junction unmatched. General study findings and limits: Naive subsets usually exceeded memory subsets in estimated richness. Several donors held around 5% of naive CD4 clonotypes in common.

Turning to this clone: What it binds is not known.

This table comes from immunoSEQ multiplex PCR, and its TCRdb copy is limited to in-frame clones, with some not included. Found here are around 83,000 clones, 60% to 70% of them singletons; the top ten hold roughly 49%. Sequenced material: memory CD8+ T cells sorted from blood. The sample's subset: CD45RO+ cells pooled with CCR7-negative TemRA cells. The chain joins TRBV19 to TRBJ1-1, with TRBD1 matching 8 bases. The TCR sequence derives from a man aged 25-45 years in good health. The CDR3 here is CASKISGGATEAFF. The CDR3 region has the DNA TGTGCCAGTAAAATATCAGGGGGCGCGACTGAAGCTTTCTTT.